This TCR beta chain appears in the sequencing data of a study of control samples from healthy donors and cancer patients. The CDR3 spans 13 residues. Trimming removed 3 bases from V and 6 bases from J, with 9 bases in between. TCRdb keeps only in-frame clones here, not all; method: immunoSEQ multiplex PCR. The sample has about 190,000 clones, 91% seen once. V usage is TRBV12-3 or TRBV12-4 and J usage is TRBJ1-5; no clear D gene. The sample comprised blood. This clonotype was obtained from a man aged 25-45 years in good health. As DNA, the CDR3 is TGTGCCAGCAGTTTCTTGGGCGTTCAGCCCCAGCATTTT. It yields the protein CASSFLGVQPQHF.